The rows below give T cell receptor beta chains drawn from one sample of a study of cytomegalovirus exposure and HLA in healthy donors. Sequencing was performed with immunoSEQ multiplex PCR; in TCRdb, only in-frame clones are kept and a portion is missing. The repertoire holds approximately 160,000 clones, approximately 78% seen once, with about 1.9% in the top ten. Sequenced material: PBMCs. The receptors were sampled from a woman aged 18-35 years in good health and CMV-seronegative. CDR3s include the opening cysteine and the closing phenylalanine or tryptophan. The D gene is left open where the match is weak. Part of the rows lack a size; the others show once, few, many or a class for expanded clones.

j_call,d_call,v_call,clone_size,cdr3_aa,cdr3_nt
TRBJ2-7,.,TRBV29-1,many,CSVVRGGEQYF,TGCAGCGTTGTGAGGGGGGGTGAGCAGTACTTC
TRBJ2-7,TRBD2,TRBV4-2,once,CASRRENLAGLYEQYF,TGTGCCAGCAGGCGAGAAAATCTAGCGGGGCTCTACGAGCAGTACTTC
TRBJ2-7,TRBD1,TRBV27,few,CASSIGTGTSYEQYF,TGTGCCAGCAGCATAGGGACAGGTACTTCCTACGAGCAGTACTTC
TRBJ2-7,TRBD2,TRBV28,few,CASSSTTLTGTASGSRYEQYF,TGTGCCAGCAGCTCAACTACTCTAACAGGGACCGCTAGCGGGAGTAGGTACGAGCAGTACTTC
TRBJ2-5,.,TRBV28,.,CASSFVGGEETQYF,TGTGCCAGCAGTTTTGTAGGGGGGGAAGAGACCCAGTACTTC
TRBJ2-7,TRBD2,TRBV7-2,few,CASSFTLAGGAYEQYF,TGTGCCAGCAGCTTCACTCTAGCGGGGGGGGCCTACGAGCAGTACTTC
TRBJ2-2,.,TRBV5-6,.,CASSLEPGANTGELFF,TGTGCCAGCAGCTTGGAGCCGGGGGCGAACACCGGGGAGCTGTTTTTT
TRBJ2-2,TRBD2,TRBV30,.,CAWRAGLTGELFF,TGTGCCTGGAGGGCGGGACTAACCGGGGAGCTGTTTTTT
TRBJ1-2,.,TRBV25-1,few,CASSELNGVLYGYTF,TGTGCCAGCAGTGAATTAAATGGAGTCCTCTATGGCTACACCTTC
TRBJ2-5,TRBD2,TRBV28,.,CASRSGTSVYETQYF,TGTGCCAGCAGGTCCGGGACTAGCGTGTACGAGACCCAGTACTTC
TRBJ1-3,.,TRBV9,.,CASSVGGADTIYF,TGTGCCAGCAGCGTAGGAGGCGCCGACACCATATATTTT
TRBJ2-7,.,TRBV4-1,.,CASSQDQSRGDEQYF,TGCGCCAGCAGCCAAGATCAGTCCAGGGGCGACGAGCAGTACTTC
TRBJ2-1,TRBD2,TRBV18,once,CASSPRTSGDNEQFF,TGTGCCAGCTCACCGCGGACTAGCGGGGACAATGAGCAGTTCTTC
TRBJ1-4,.,TRBV7-2,.,CASSPDISPTNEKLFF,TGTGCCAGCAGCCCTGACATTTCCCCAACTAATGAAAAACTGTTTTTT
TRBJ2-7,.,TRBV28,.,CASSDSSPLRVEYF,TGTGCCAGCAGTGACTCCTCACCGCTACGAGTGGAGTACTTC
TRBJ2-1,TRBD2,TRBV9,.,CASSVGLAENEQFF,TGTGCCAGCAGCGTAGGACTAGCCGAGAATGAGCAGTTCTTC
TRBJ1-4,.,TRBV14,.,CASSQWSQKLFF,TGTGCCAGCAGCCAATGGAGTCAAAAACTGTTTTTT
TRBJ2-5,TRBD2,TRBV28,.,CASSLYTSGEYF,TGTGCCAGCAGTTTATATACTAGCGGGGAGTACTTC
TRBJ1-1,.,TRBV5-1,.,CASSLTGVTEAFF,TGCGCCAGCAGCTTGACGGGGGTCACTGAAGCTTTCTTT
TRBJ2-1,.,TRBV9,.,CASSVLAGITYNEQFF,TGTGCCAGCAGCGTACTCGCAGGAATCACCTACAATGAGCAGTTCTTC
TRBJ1-5,.,TRBV23-1,once,CASSQSARDSLWHQPQHF,TGCGCCAGCAGTCAATCGGCCCGGGATTCCTTGTGGCATCAGCCCCAGCATTTT
TRBJ2-1,.,TRBV5-8,.,CASSLGEAPSYNEQFF,TGTGCCAGCAGCTTGGGTGAAGCGCCCTCCTACAATGAGCAGTTCTTC
TRBJ1-2,.,TRBV5-5,few,CASSLDGGGGYTF,TGTGCCAGCAGCTTGGACGGGGGAGGTGGCTACACCTTC
TRBJ1-4,.,TRBV5-6,.,CASSFRQAGEKLFF,TGTGCCAGCAGCTTTCGGCAGGCTGGGGAAAAACTGTTTTTT